What follows are 15 T cell receptor beta chains derived from one specimen sequenced in a study of cytomegalovirus exposure and HLA in healthy donors. Clones were sequenced by immunoSEQ multiplex PCR, and TCRdb holds only the in-frame ones, with some missing. Here the sample spans some 77,000 clones, about 94% being singletons. Sequencing was performed on PBMCs. Every receptor here comes from a man between 18 and 29 years old in good health and CMV-seropositive.

The rearrangement uses TRBV7-9 and TRBJ1-1; 7 bases line up with TRBD1. Trimming took 5 bases from V and 1 from J; bases not matched to a gene: 7. The germline V gene has CDR1 SEHNR and CDR2 FQNEAQ (reference sequence). This CDR3 spans 15 amino acids. The chain's CDR3 is CASSKRQGQNTEAFF. Here the CDR3 DNA reads TGTGCCAGCAGCAAGCGACAGGGCCAGAACACTGAAGCTTTCTTT.

The chain recombines TRBV2 with TRBJ2-2; TRBD2 aligns across 10 bases. The V gene end was trimmed by 5 bases and the J gene end by 5 bases; junction bases not matched to a gene: 5. The CDR3 has 15 residues. Germline CDR1 and CDR2: SNHLY and FYNNEI. CDR3 DNA: TGTGCCAGCAGTTCCACTAGCGGGGTTACCGGGGAGCTGTTTTTT. This translates into CASSSTSGVTGELFF.

This chain uses TRBV7-3 with TRBJ2-1; perhaps TRBD1 as D (5 bases). Looked up from germline, CDR1 is SGHTA and CDR2 is FQGTGA. The germline V and J ends were trimmed by 3 bases and 6 bases, with 6 bases remaining between them. The CDR3 contains 12 residues. The CDR3 reads CASSFQGNEQFF. Here the CDR3 DNA reads TGTGCCAGCAGCTTCCAGGGCAATGAGCAGTTCTTC.

V usage is TRBV6-4 and J usage is TRBJ2-7; 9 bases match TRBD1. This CDR3 has 14 amino acids. Trimming cost V 9 bases and J 6 bases; bases outside gene matches: 12. Per germline, CDR1 MRHNA and CDR2 SNTAGT. The CDR3: CASKTGQGHGEQYF. CDR3 DNA: TGTGCCAGTAAAACGGGACAGGGCCACGGCGAGCAGTACTTC.

DNA for the CDR3: TGTGCCAGCAGTCGCCTTACTAGCGATGAGCAGTTCTTC. It specifies CASSRLTSDEQFF. The V call is TRBV6-6, the J call TRBJ2-1; TRBD2 agrees at 7 bases. Germline lookup yields CDR1 MNHNY and CDR2 SVGAGI (reference sequence). Trimming took 5 bases from V and 8 from J; bases not matched to a gene: 6. The CDR3 contains 13 residues.

CDR3 protein: CASSSIRGRGGETQYF. CDR3 DNA sequence: TGTGCCAGCAGCTCAATACGGGGCCGGGGGGGAGAGACCCAGTACTTC. The chain couples TRBV7-7 to TRBJ2-5, with 8 nucleotides matching TRBD2. The CDR3 consists of 16 residues. The J segment lost 4 bases and the V segment lost 4 bases, leaving 11 bases of the junction unmatched. Germline loops: CDR1 SSHAT, CDR2 FNYEAQ (reference sequence).

J is TRBJ1-4 and V is TRBV11-2; 7 nucleotides align to TRBD1. The CDR3 runs 15 residues. V shed 6 bases, J shed 3 bases, and the junction held 7 bases outside the gene matches. Germline CDR1 SGHAT, CDR2 FQNNGV. The CDR3 loop is CASSRRTGPNEKLFF. The CDR3 DNA follows: TGTGCCAGCAGTCGGCGGACAGGCCCTAATGAAAAACTGTTTTTT.

CDR3 sequence: CASNRVPLREQFF. The CDR3, as DNA: TGTGCCAGCAACAGGGTTCCCCTCCGTGAGCAGTTCTTC. The J gene is TRBJ2-1, the V gene TRBV7-8; tentatively, D is TRBD1 (6 bases). This CDR3 has 13 residues. V was clipped by 7 bases and J by 9 bases, with 16 bases between them. CDR1 and CDR2 (germline): SGHVS, FQNEAQ.

The CDR3 DNA reads TGTGCTAGTGGTCCTCGGTGGAACACTGAAGCTTTCTTT. Amino acids: CASGPRWNTEAFF. The rearrangement uses TRBV12-5 and TRBJ1-1, with unresolved D. The CDR3 runs 13 residues. Trimming removed 5 bases at V and 1 base at J, with 8 bases between. Germline V gene data show CDR1 as LGHNT and CDR2 as FRNRAP.

The CDR3 coding sequence is TGCGCCAGCAGCCAGGTCCGGGAGTCTGAAGCTTTCTTT. Translated, it gives CASSQVRESEAFF. The rearrangement joins TRBV4-1 to TRBJ1-1; unclear D gene. Trimming pared 3 bases from V and 6 bases from J, leaving 11 bases between. Per the germline V gene, CDR1 is MGHRA and CDR2 is YSYEKL. The CDR3 consists of 13 residues.

The chain links TRBV18 to TRBJ1-1; the match to TRBD1 covers 10 bases. This CDR3 has 14 amino acids. V shed 4 bases, J shed 3 bases, and the junction held 2 bases outside the gene matches. Germline V gene lookup returns CDR1 KGHSH and CDR2 LQKENI. CDR3 bases: TGTGCCAGCTCACAGGACAGGGGGGACACTGAAGCTTTCTTT. It encodes CASSQDRGDTEAFF.

The genes are TRBV29-1 and TRBJ2-3; the D gene is possibly TRBD1 (5 bases). CDR1 is SQVTM and CDR2 is ANQGSEA in the germline V gene. The V end was cut by 3 bases, the J end by 6 bases, with 10 bases between. The CDR3 extends over 12 amino acids. The CDR3 reads CSVDQAGDTQYF. The CDR3 bases are TGCAGCGTTGACCAGGCAGGGGATACGCAGTATTTT.

The gene calls are TRBV7-9 and TRBJ2-5; TRBD2 aligns across 9 bases. CDR1 SEHNR and CDR2 FQNEAQ come from the germline V gene (reference sequence). After removal of 1 base from V and 1 base from J, the junction contained 4 bases not matched to a gene. The CDR3 length is 16 residues. The DNA for the CDR3 is TGTGCCAGCAGCTTAGGATTAGCGGGGGCCCAAGAGACCCAGTACTTC. Translating it yields CASSLGLAGAQETQYF.

This clone was observed a single time. The genes are TRBV5-1 and TRBJ1-1; D remains unclear. V lost 5 bases and J 11 bases, leaving 22 bases between the germline ends. The CDR3 loop spans 14 amino acids. The germline gives CDR1 SGHRS, CDR2 YFSETQ. In nucleotides, the CDR3 is TGCGCCAGCAGGGACCCAACTCGCGGGGTCCTCGCTTTCTTT. It codes for CASRDPTRGVLAFF.

The chain couples TRBV12-5 to TRBJ1-5; no reliable D call. Germline V gene lookup returns CDR1 LGHNT and CDR2 FRNRAP. Trimming pared 0 bases from V and 2 bases from J, leaving 5 bases between. The CDR3 spans 14 residues. CDR3 in DNA: TGTGCTAGTGGTTTGGTCACAGGCAATCAGCCCCAGCATTTT. Protein: CASGLVTGNQPQHF.